This passage covers 32 T cell receptor beta chains from one sample sequenced in a study of blood T cell repertoires in COVID-19. TCRdb's table, derived via immunoSEQ multiplex PCR, lists solely in-frame clones and lacks some. The sample includes some 99,000 clones, around four fifths of them seen just once. Sequenced input: peripheral blood. These receptors all stem from a woman aged 55-75 years with acute or convalescent COVID-19.

The genes are TRBV3-1 (or the pseudogene TRBV3-2) and TRBJ2-5; possibly TRBD2 for D (7 bases). V lost 7 bases and J lost 1, with 16 bases in between. CDR1 and CDR2 (germline): LGHDT, YNNKEL (reference sequence). CDR3 size: 15 residues. CDR3 loop: CASTSRGGLQETQYF. The CDR3 region has the DNA TGTGCCAGCACCTCAAGGGGGGGGCTCCAAGAGACCCAGTACTTC.

This chain links TRBV27 with TRBJ1-1, with no clear D. V shed 2 bases and J shed 5 bases, with 18 bases lying between them. Germline CDR1 MNHEY, CDR2 SMNVEV (reference sequence). The CDR3 runs to 16 residues. CDR3 region: CASSLAATVPGTEAFF. CDR3 nucleotides: TGTGCCAGCAGTTTAGCAGCAACGGTCCCGGGGACTGAAGCTTTCTTT.

The gene calls are TRBV7-2 and TRBJ1-4; no reliable D call. Trimming left V 5 bases short and J 12 bases short, with 19 bases between. The CDR3 length is 14 residues. CDR1 SGHTA and CDR2 FQGNSA come from the germline V gene. CDR3 coding DNA: TGTGCCAGCAGCGTAGGAGTGAGGGCCGGAGAACTGTTTTTT. Amino acids: CASSVGVRAGELFF.

The chain links TRBV28 to TRBJ2-7; 11 nucleotides align to TRBD2. The germline V gene encodes CDR1 MDHEN and CDR2 SYDVKM. V lost 6 bases, J lost 7 bases, and 5 bases stayed unmatched. CDR3 length: 13 residues. The CDR3 nucleotides read TGTGCCAGCAGAAGGACTAGCGGGTGGGAGCAGTACTTC. Amino acids: CASRRTSGWEQYF.

V gene TRBV3-1 (or the pseudogene TRBV3-2) combines with J gene TRBJ1-1, with D unclear. This CDR3 has 14 residues. Trimming took off 1 base at V and 3 bases at J, with 9 bases between the two ends. CDR1 and CDR2 from the germline V gene are LGHDT and YNNKEL (reference sequence). The CDR3 reads CASSQVDIDTEAFF. CDR3 DNA: TGTGCCAGCAGCCAAGTTGACATAGACACTGAAGCTTTCTTT.

This clone was counted once. The chain couples TRBV10-2 to TRBJ2-1; 8 bases line up with TRBD2. The CDR3 is made up of 16 amino acids. CDR1 and CDR2 from the germline V gene are WSHSY and SAAADI. The V gene end was trimmed by 6 bases and the J gene end by 1 base; junction bases not matched to a gene: 8. The CDR3 bases are TGCGCCAGCAGGAAGCCTACTAGCGGATCCTACAATGAGCAGTTCTTC. Its translation is CASRKPTSGSYNEQFF.

V gene TRBV27 combines with J gene TRBJ1-2, with D unresolved. Trimming stripped 3 bases from V and 4 bases from J, with 12 bases between. The CDR3 is 14 residues long. CDR1 and CDR2 (germline): MNHEY, SMNVEV (reference sequence). The CDR3 DNA sequence: TGTGCCAGCAGTTTTCGGAAGGAGACCTATGGCTACACCTTC. It specifies CASSFRKETYGYTF.

The chain combines TRBV5-6 with TRBJ2-3; 7 nucleotides agree with TRBD2. V gave up 6 bases and J gave up 0 bases; unmatched junction bases: 16. CDR1 and CDR2 (germline): SGHDT, YYEEEE. This CDR3 is built from 18 residues. CDR3 DNA sequence: TGTGCCAGCAAACCCACCCACTCTAGCGGATCTAGCACAGATACGCAGTATTTT. Amino acid sequence: CASKPTHSSGSSTDTQYF.

The gene calls are TRBV9 and TRBJ2-5; D gene ambiguous. Looked up from germline, CDR1 is SGDLS and CDR2 is YYNGEE. V was pared by 4 bases and J by 8 bases, with 24 bases between. This CDR3 has 16 amino acids. The CDR3 region has the DNA TGTGCCAGCAGCCCCCGAACTTACGGCCGAGGCGATACCCAGTACTTC. It is translated as CASSPRTYGRGDTQYF.

The chain carries TRBV7-8 and TRBJ2-3; 9 positions agree with TRBD2. This CDR3 spans 17 amino acids. Per the germline V gene, CDR1 is SGHVS and CDR2 is FQNEAQ. With V trimmed by 5 bases and J by 2 bases, 11 bases remained unmatched. The CDR3 reads CASSPGRTSVLTDTQYF. CDR3 DNA sequence: TGTGCCAGCAGCCCGGGAAGGACTAGCGTTCTCACAGATACGCAGTATTTT.

This clone was counted a single time. J is TRBJ1-1 and V is TRBV18; D perhaps matches TRBD1 (6 bases). The length of the CDR3 is 15 residues. Germline V gene lookup returns CDR1 KGHSH and CDR2 LQKENI. V was clipped by 3 bases and J by 4 bases, with 15 bases between them. The CDR3 loop reads CASSPASPGVTEAFF. The CDR3 region has the DNA TGTGCCAGCTCACCGGCATCTCCAGGGGTCACTGAAGCTTTCTTT.

The chain couples TRBV28 to TRBJ1-2; TRBD1 matches at 8 bases. Germline V gene sequence: CDR1 MDHEN, CDR2 SYDVKM. This CDR3 contains 14 residues. V lost 5 bases and J lost 6; bases outside the gene matches: 8. Written as DNA, the CDR3 is TGTGCCAGCAGTCTCGGACAGGGAACGGATGGCTACACCTTC. This encodes CASSLGQGTDGYTF.

CDR3 in DNA: TGTGCCACCGGGGGCAGAGATACGCAGTATTTT. Translation: CATGGRDTQYF. This chain uses TRBV24-1 with TRBJ2-3; D is perhaps TRBD1 (6 bases). Trimming cost V 9 bases and J 5 bases, with 8 bases left between them. Per the germline V gene, CDR1 is KGHDR and CDR2 is SFDVKD. This CDR3 is 11 amino acids long.

The chain combines TRBV5-1 with TRBJ2-2, with 8 bases identical to TRBD1. CDR1 is SGHRS and CDR2 is YFSETQ in the germline V gene. V shed 3 bases and J 2 bases; nucleotides not matched to a gene: 6. This CDR3 contains 16 residues. The CDR3 protein is CASSSRDRINTGELFF. The CDR3 DNA sequence: TGCGCCAGCAGCTCTCGGGACAGGATCAACACCGGGGAGCTGTTTTTT.

This sequence joins TRBV9 and TRBJ2-3; 9 positions match TRBD1. CDR3 length: 16 residues. V gave up 4 bases and J gave up 2 bases; unmatched junction bases: 8. The germline gives CDR1 SGDLS, CDR2 YYNGEE. The CDR3 coding sequence is TGTGCCAGCAGCCCGCGACAGGGGGACGTCACAGATACGCAGTATTTT. As protein: CASSPRQGDVTDTQYF.

The chain uses TRBV28 and TRBJ1-2; perhaps TRBD1 as D (5 bases). The CDR3 runs to 15 residues. Germline V gene data show CDR1 as MDHEN and CDR2 as SYDVKM. V gave up 8 bases and J gave up 8 bases, with 24 bases separating them. CDR3 nucleotide sequence: TGTGCCAGCTCCGGGACTGAAGGCTCCTTAGGGGGCTACACCTTC. This gives the protein CASSGTEGSLGGYTF.

This clone was counted only a few times. The chain carries TRBV7-9 and TRBJ1-2; D is unresolved. Germline CDR1 reads SEHNR; CDR2 reads FQNEAQ (reference sequence). V lost 5 bases to trimming and J lost 7 bases, with 14 bases between them. The length of the CDR3 is 13 residues. This chain's CDR3 is CASSVEGVRGYTF. The CDR3 DNA reads as TGTGCCAGCAGCGTAGAGGGAGTACGTGGCTACACCTTC.

The J gene is TRBJ1-6, the V gene TRBV19; 7 bases are a match to TRBD1. The CDR3 has 15 amino acids. V lost 5 bases to trimming and J lost 10 bases; unmatched junction nucleotides: 11. Germline V CDR1 and CDR2: LNHDA, SQIVND (reference sequence). This chain's CDR3 is CASSVQQGLPSPLHF. CDR3 sequence (DNA): TGTGCCAGTAGTGTTCAACAGGGGTTACCCTCACCCCTCCACTTT.

V and J are TRBV7-3 and TRBJ2-2; 8 nucleotides agree with TRBD2. After removal of 5 bases from V and 5 bases from J, the junction contained 4 bases not matched to a gene. CDR1 is SGHTA and CDR2 is FQGTGA in the germline V gene. This CDR3 has 14 amino acids. The CDR3 DNA sequence: TGTGCCAGCAGCCTCAGCGGGAGTACCGGGGAGCTGTTTTTT. Translating it yields CASSLSGSTGELFF.

The chain uses TRBV28 and TRBJ2-7; 9 bases are shared with TRBD1. The CDR3 is made up of 14 amino acids. The junction had 10 bases not matched to a gene; V was cut back by 8 bases and J by 5 bases. Germline V CDR1 and CDR2: MDHEN, SYDVKM. In DNA, the CDR3 is TGTGCCAGCTCCTCCGGGACAGGGAGAGACGAGCAGTACTTC. It yields the protein CASSSGTGRDEQYF.

In the case of this clone: The sample holds other DNA sequences that translate to the same CDR3. The rearrangement uses TRBV6-5 and TRBJ1-2, with D possibly being TRBD1 (6 bases). The CDR3 loop spans 12 amino acids. Looked up from germline, CDR1 is MNHEY and CDR2 is SVGAGI. V lost 6 bases and J 2 bases, leaving 7 bases between the germline ends. The CDR3 loop reads CASRTGNYGYTF. For the CDR3, the DNA is TGTGCCAGCAGAACAGGGAACTATGGCTACACCTTC.

The V gene is TRBV7-9, the J gene TRBJ2-7, with TRBD1 matching over 8 bases. With 3 bases clipped from V and 2 bases from J, the junction kept 6 bases outside the gene matches. The CDR3 is made up of 15 amino acids. The germline gives CDR1 SEHNR, CDR2 FQNEAQ (reference sequence). The CDR3 region has the DNA TGTGCCAGCAGCTTGAACGGGACAGGAGCCTACGAGCAGTACTTC. Residues: CASSLNGTGAYEQYF.

The chain uses TRBV30 and TRBJ1-3; unclear D gene. There are 12 residues in the CDR3. With 8 bases removed from V and 0 bases from J, the gap between germline ends came to 8 bases. The germline V gene has CDR1 GTSNPN and CDR2 SVGIG (reference sequence). The CDR3 region has the DNA TGTGCCAGAGCAGGCTCTGGAAACACCATATATTTT. Amino acids: CARAGSGNTIYF.

The chain carries TRBV27 and TRBJ2-3, with unresolved D. V was cut by 0 bases and J by 5 bases, with 12 bases left in between. Germline assignment: CDR1 MNHEY and CDR2 SMNVEV (reference sequence). This CDR3 contains 15 residues. CDR3 in amino acids: CASSLSGLLGDTQYF. The CDR3 bases are TGTGCCAGCAGTTTATCGGGCCTCTTGGGAGATACGCAGTATTTT.

To note about this clone: The junction shows a germline mismatch at one end, possibly a read error. This chain uses TRBV28 with TRBJ2-1; 8 bases align to TRBD1. The CDR3 consists of 16 residues. CDR1 is MDHEN and CDR2 is SYDVKM in the germline V gene. CDR3 DNA sequence: TGTGCCAGCAGTTTACCACAGGGGGTCTCCTCCAATGAGCAGTTCTTC. Protein product: CASSLPQGVSSNEQFF.

The chain is built from TRBV29-1 and TRBJ2-3, with 11 nucleotides matching TRBD2. With V trimmed by 7 bases and J by 4 bases, 7 bases remained unmatched. CDR3 size: 14 residues. The germline CDR1 and CDR2 sequences are SQVTM and ANQGSEA. The DNA of the CDR3 is TGCAGCGGGCGGCCTAGCGGGGGGCCAGATACGCAGTATTTT. It specifies CSGRPSGGPDTQYF.

The genes are TRBV2 and TRBJ1-5; a weak D match, TRBD1 (5 bases). CDR3 length equals 14 residues. Germline assignment: CDR1 SNHLY and CDR2 FYNNEI. Trimming took off 7 bases at V and 3 bases at J, with 13 bases between the two ends. CDR3 DNA sequence: TGTGCCAGCAATCATCAGGGTAACAATCAGCCCCAGCATTTT. It is translated as CASNHQGNNQPQHF.

The V gene is TRBV6-5, the J gene TRBJ1-4, with a tentative D call TRBD1 (5 bases). CDR3 length: 14 residues. Germline lookup yields CDR1 MNHEY and CDR2 SVGAGI. Between the trimmed V and J ends, which lost 2 bases and 8 bases, there was a span of 12 bases. The CDR3 reads CASSYVRTREKLFF. The CDR3 region has the DNA TGTGCCAGCAGTTACGTTCGGACACGCGAAAAACTGTTTTTT.

In this sample, this clone turned up once. The chain combines TRBV4-1 with TRBJ2-5; no definite D call. In germline, CDR1 is MGHRA, CDR2 YSYEKL. The V end was cut by 3 bases, the J end by 0 bases, with 14 bases between. The CDR3 contains 16 residues. CDR3 sequence: CASSQLGWVNQETQYF. DNA for the CDR3: TGCGCCAGCAGCCAGCTCGGGTGGGTTAACCAAGAGACCCAGTACTTC.

The chain joins TRBV27 to TRBJ1-3, with 8 bases identical to TRBD1. Germline V gives CDR1 MNHEY, CDR2 SMNVEV (reference sequence). V lost 5 bases, J lost 2 bases, and 5 bases stayed unmatched. This CDR3 comprises 15 residues. DNA of the CDR3: TGTGCCAGCAGTCGGACAGGGTCGGCTGGAAACACCATATATTTT. Translation gives CASSRTGSAGNTIYF.

J is TRBJ1-2 and V is TRBV4-1, with a weak D call TRBD1 (5 bases). Trimming took off 0 bases at V and 8 bases at J, with 13 bases between the two ends. The CDR3 has 14 residues. Germline loops: CDR1 MGHRA, CDR2 YSYEKL. The chain's CDR3 is CASSQDRGPGGYTF. CDR3 coding DNA: TGCGCCAGCAGCCAAGATCGAGGACCAGGGGGCTACACCTTC.

J is TRBJ2-7 and V is TRBV27; TRBD2 is a possible D gene (5 bases). Looked up from germline, CDR1 is MNHEY and CDR2 is SMNVEV (reference sequence). Trimming took off 2 bases at V and 4 bases at J, with 12 bases between the two ends. The length of the CDR3 is 14 residues. CDR3 coding DNA: TGTGCCAGCAGTTTAGTTCCCAGCGGTTACGAGCAGTACTTC. It translates to CASSLVPSGYEQYF.